These 10 T cell receptor beta chains were all obtained from the same sample, sequenced in a study of T cell clonality in common variable immunodeficiency. Produced via immunoSEQ multiplex PCR; TCRdb's table is partial and in-frame only. This sample has tens of thousands of clones and no singletons, with around 2.6% in the ten largest. Sequenced sample: peripheral blood mononuclear cells. The source of these receptors is a person aged 18-69 years in good health.

This clone occurred many times. Read data end 3 residues before the CDR3 end; the end is taken from the germline J gene. The chain is built from TRBV29-1 and TRBJ2-3; TRBD2 might be the D (6 bases). V was pared by 3 bases and J by 5 bases, with 6 bases between. This CDR3 has 11 residues. Per germline, CDR1 SQVTM and CDR2 ANQGSEA. The CDR3 protein is CSVEGGDTQYF. The CDR3 DNA, read in part, is TGCAGCGTTGAGGGGGGAGATACG.

This clone was recorded many times. The read finishes 3 residues shy of the CDR3 end, and the germline J gene is used to complete it. The genes are TRBV19 and TRBJ2-3, with D unclear. Germline CDR1 and CDR2: LNHDA and SQIVND (reference sequence). The CDR3 runs 13 residues. The V and J ends lost 8 bases and 0 bases respectively, with 9 bases between them. CDR3 DNA (partial): TGTGCCAGTTTTGATAGTAGCACAGATACG. Its translation is CASFDSSTDT. The entire CDR3 protein reads CASFDSSTDTQYF.

This clone was detected many times. The observed sequence ends 3 residues before the CDR3 terminus, with the missing tail filled in from the germline J gene. The chain combines TRBV5-4 with TRBJ2-7; D is possibly TRBD2 (6 bases). V gave up 1 base and J gave up 3 bases, with 14 bases separating them. CDR3 length: 15 amino acids. Germline-derived CDR1 and CDR2 are SGHNT and YYREEE (reference sequence). The CDR3 sequence: CASSLKGLSNYEQYF. The sequenced part of the CDR3 DNA is TGTGCCAGCAGCTTGAAGGGACTGTCCAACTACGAG.

This clone appeared many times. The read gets to within 3 residues of the CDR3 end, and the germline J gene fills in the rest. The V and J genes are TRBV6-1 and TRBJ2-3; 8 nucleotides agree with TRBD1. CDR1 MNHNS and CDR2 SASEGT come from the germline V gene. Trimming took 4 bases from V and 2 from J; bases not matched to a gene: 8. The CDR3 spans 16 residues. The DNA read from the CDR3 is TGTGCCAGCAGTGCATTTCAGGGGGCCCTCACAGATACG. It yields the protein CASSAFQGALTDT. The complete CDR3 protein is CASSAFQGALTDTQYF.

About this clone itself: The CDR3 end falls 3 residues outside the read, so it is completed with the germline J gene. The V and J genes are TRBV30 and TRBJ2-4; 8 nucleotides agree with TRBD1. This CDR3 spans 14 amino acids. The germline V gene encodes CDR1 GTSNPN and CDR2 SVGIG (reference sequence). CDR3 region: CAWRMTGAPFGQYF. The covered CDR3 bases are TGTGCCTGGAGAATGACAGGGGCTCCATTTGGT.

This clone has at least ten counts. The read ends 3 residues early relative to the CDR3; the germline J gene fills the gap. The chain carries TRBV29-1 and TRBJ1-1; the D gene is possibly TRBD1 (6 bases). The V end lost 5 bases, the J end lost 1 base, and 11 bases lay between the germline ends. Looked up from germline, CDR1 is SQVTM and CDR2 is ANQGSEA. The CDR3 is 13 residues long. The CDR3 is CSVTKQGNTEAFF. CDR3 bases read: TGCAGCGTTACTAAACAGGGGAACACTGAA. Together with reference TRBV29-1 and TRBJ1-1, the CDR3 gives the full variable domain: SAVISQKPSRDICQRGTSLTIQCQVDSQVTMMFWYRQQPGQSLTLIATANQGSEATYESGFVIDKFPISRPNLTFSTLTVSNMSPEDSSIYLCSVTKQGNTEAFFGQGTRLTVV.

This clone was seen a handful of times. Read sequence stops 3 residues before the CDR3 end, and the germline J gene provides the missing end. The rearrangement links TRBV7-9 to TRBJ1-1, with 12 positions matching TRBD1. CDR1 SEHNR and CDR2 FQNEAQ come from the germline V gene (reference sequence). The CDR3 totals 15 residues. CDR3 DNA, as far as it was read: TGTGCCAGCAGCTCGACCGGGACAGGGGGCAGGGAG. It yields the protein CASSSTGTGGRE. From start to end, the CDR3 is CASSSTGTGGREAFF.

Concerning this clone itself: From the germline J gene comes the end of the CDR3, since the read stops 3 residues before it. V gene TRBV11-2 combines with J gene TRBJ2-2; weak D call: TRBD2 (6 bases). The CDR3 length is 14 residues. CDR1 is SGHAT and CDR2 is FQNNGV in the germline V gene. V lost 0 bases and J lost 5, with 7 bases in between. The CDR3 spells CASSLEGGTGELFF. The DNA read from the CDR3 is TGTGCCAGCAGCTTAGAGGGGGGAACCGGGGAG.

This clone was picked up a small number of times. This sequence may be a read error, since a much larger clone differs from it by one base. The read ends 3 residues shy of where the CDR3 ends; the end is completed using the germline J gene. The chain combines TRBV6-2 or TRBV6-3 with TRBJ2-3, with 9 bases that match TRBD1. Germline CDR1 MNHEY, CDR2 SVGEGT. The CDR3 contains 17 residues. The CDR3 loop reads CASSYFSGQGRDQPQYF. The part of the CDR3 DNA that was read is TGTGCCAGCAGTTACTTTTCGGGACAGGGAAGGGATCAGCCG.

This clone was detected many times. The CDR3 end lies 3 residues beyond the end of the read and is filled in from the germline J gene. This sequence joins TRBV14 and TRBJ1-6; maybe TRBD1 (6 bases). The CDR3 has 15 amino acids. Germline lookup yields CDR1 SGHDN and CDR2 FVKESK. Deletions cut 1 base from V and 6 bases from J, with 10 bases between. This CDR3 reads CASSQGQAPNSPLHF. CDR3 bases read: TGTGCCAGCAGCCAAGGACAGGCTCCTAATTCACCC. The full variable domain, in which reference TRBV14 and TRBJ1-6 provide the parts outside the CDR3, is EAGVTQFPSHSVIEKGQTVTLRCDPISGHDNLYWYRRVMGKEIKFLLHFVKESKQDESGMPNNRFLAERTGGTYSTLKVQPAELEDSGVYFCASSQGQAPNSPLHFGNGTRLTVT.